This T cell receptor (beta chain) was sequenced for a study of OX40 agonist ivuxolimab in advanced cancers. Trimming removed 6 bases at V and 4 bases at J, with 18 bases between. Per the germline V gene, CDR1 is SGHAT and CDR2 is FQNNGV. This CDR3 has 15 amino acids. Using immunoSEQ multiplex PCR, the repertoire was profiled, and TCRdb retains in-frame clones only, with some absent. The sample gives just under 65,000 clones, almost 85% of which show up once; around 9.8% is in the top ten. Patients who had autoimmune disease history or got systemic immunosuppression were left out. The origin of this receptor is an adult with an advanced solid tumor such as melanoma, head and neck, liver or kidney cancer. This chain joins TRBV11-2 and TRBJ1-2; no definite D call. Sequencing was performed on CD4+ or CD8+ T cells sorted from blood, taken in a trial of the OX40 agonist ivuxolimab. The CDR3 protein is CASSSSFGSGYGYTF. DNA for the CDR3: TGTGCCAGCAGTTCCTCATTCGGGAGCGGCTATGGCTACACCTTC.